This T cell receptor beta chain was sequenced during a study of T cell changes during pregnancy in multiple sclerosis. The CDR3 covers 13 residues. Germline V lookup: CDR1 SEHNR, CDR2 FQNEAQ (reference sequence). Trimming removed 0 bases at V and 8 bases at J, with 8 bases between. Clones were sequenced by immunoSEQ multiplex PCR, and TCRdb holds only the in-frame ones, with some missing. This sample carries around 51,000 clones, 90% to 95% of them seen once, and the ten largest clones take 1.5% to 2%. The source of this sequence is a female donor with multiple sclerosis, enrolled in a pregnancy study. Material: peripheral blood, obtained in the second trimester of pregnancy. This chain connects TRBV7-9 to TRBJ2-1, with a weak D call TRBD2 (6 bases). DNA for the CDR3: TGTGCCAGCAGCTTAGCGGGGGGAGATGAGCAGTTCTTC. It yields the protein CASSLAGGDEQFF.